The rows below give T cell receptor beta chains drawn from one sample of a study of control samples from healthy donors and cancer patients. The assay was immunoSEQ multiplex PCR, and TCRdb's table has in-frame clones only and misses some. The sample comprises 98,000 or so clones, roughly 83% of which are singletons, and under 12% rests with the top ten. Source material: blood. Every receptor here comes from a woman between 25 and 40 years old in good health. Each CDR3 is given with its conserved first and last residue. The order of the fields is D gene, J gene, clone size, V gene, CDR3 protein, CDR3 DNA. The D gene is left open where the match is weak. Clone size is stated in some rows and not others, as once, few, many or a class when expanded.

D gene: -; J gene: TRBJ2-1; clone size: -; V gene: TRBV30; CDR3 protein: CAWRPYNEQFF; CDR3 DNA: TGTGCCTGGAGACCGTACAATGAGCAGTTCTTC
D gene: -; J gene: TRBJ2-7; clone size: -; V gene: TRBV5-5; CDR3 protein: CASSFAITYEQYF; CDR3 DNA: TGTGCCAGCAGCTTCGCTATTACCTACGAGCAGTACTTC
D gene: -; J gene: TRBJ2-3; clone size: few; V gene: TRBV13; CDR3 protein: CASSPVRGGTQYF; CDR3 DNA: TGTGCCAGCAGCCCCGTTCGGGGAGGAACGCAGTATTTT
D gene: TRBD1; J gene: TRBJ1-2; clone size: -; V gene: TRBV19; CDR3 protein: CASKDRGHGGYGYTF; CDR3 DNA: TGTGCCAGTAAAGACAGGGGGCATGGAGGCTATGGCTACACCTTC
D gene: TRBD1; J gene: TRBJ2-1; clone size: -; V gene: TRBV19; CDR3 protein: CASSRGQGYNEQFF; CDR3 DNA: TGTGCCAGTAGTAGAGGACAGGGCTACAATGAGCAGTTCTTC
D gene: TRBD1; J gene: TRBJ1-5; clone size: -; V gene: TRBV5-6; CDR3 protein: CASSLRTGLNQPQHF; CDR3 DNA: TGTGCCAGCAGCTTACGGACAGGGCTTAATCAGCCCCAGCATTTT
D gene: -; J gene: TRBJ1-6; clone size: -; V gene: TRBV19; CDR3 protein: CASSIRGHGNYNSPLHF; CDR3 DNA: TGTGCCAGTAGTATCAGAGGGCACGGGAACTATAATTCACCCCTCCACTTT
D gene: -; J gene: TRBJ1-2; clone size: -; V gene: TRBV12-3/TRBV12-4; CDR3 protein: CASRDGNYGYTF; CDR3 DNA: TGTGCCAGCAGGGACGGAAACTATGGCTACACCTTC
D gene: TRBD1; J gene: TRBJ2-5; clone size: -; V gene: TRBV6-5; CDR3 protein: CASSTGTGIRETQYF; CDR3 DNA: TGTGCCAGCAGTACCGGGACAGGGATTCGAGAGACCCAGTACTTC
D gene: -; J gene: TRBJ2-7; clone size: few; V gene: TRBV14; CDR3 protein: CASSQDWGSGSTSSYEQYF; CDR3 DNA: TGTGCCAGCAGCCAAGATTGGGGATCAGGGTCAACCTCCTCCTACGAGCAGTACTTC
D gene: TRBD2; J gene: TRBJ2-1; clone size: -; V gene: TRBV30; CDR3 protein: CAWTTPGRPAFF; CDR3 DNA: TGTGCCTGGACGACCCCCGGGAGGCCAGCATTCTTC
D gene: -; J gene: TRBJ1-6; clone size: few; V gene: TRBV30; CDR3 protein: CAWREDSYNSPLHF; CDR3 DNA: TGTGCCTGGAGAGAGGATTCCTATAATTCACCCCTCCACTTT
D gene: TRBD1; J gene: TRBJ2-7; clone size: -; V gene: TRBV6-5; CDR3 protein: CASSDGQGNVREQYF; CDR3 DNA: TGTGCCAGCAGCGACGGACAGGGTAACGTCCGCGAGCAGTACTTC
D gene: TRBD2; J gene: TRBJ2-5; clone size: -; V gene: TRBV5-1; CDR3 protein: CASSLAGGDQETQYF; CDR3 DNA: TGCGCCAGCAGCCTAGCGGGGGGGGACCAAGAGACCCAGTACTTC
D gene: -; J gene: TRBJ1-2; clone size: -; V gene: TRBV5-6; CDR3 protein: CASSLEVRSGYTF; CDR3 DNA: TGTGCCAGCAGCTTGGAGGTACGGAGTGGCTACACCTTC
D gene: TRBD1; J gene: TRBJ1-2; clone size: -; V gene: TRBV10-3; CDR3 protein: CAISEGGQGRNGYTF; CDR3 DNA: TGTGCCATCAGTGAGGGGGGACAGGGGAGGAACGGCTACACCTTC
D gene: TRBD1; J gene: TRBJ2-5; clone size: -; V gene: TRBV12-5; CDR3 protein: CASGSATGETQYF; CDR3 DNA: TGTGCTAGTGGTTCAGCGACAGGGGAGACCCAGTACTTC
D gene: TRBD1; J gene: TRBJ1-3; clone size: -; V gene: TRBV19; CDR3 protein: CASSIPPGGLGNTIYF; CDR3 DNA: TGTGCCAGTAGTATCCCTCCAGGGGGCCTCGGAAACACCATATATTTT
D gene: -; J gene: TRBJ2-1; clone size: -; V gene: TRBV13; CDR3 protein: CASSLASGNEQFF; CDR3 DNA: TGTGCCAGCAGCTTAGCCTCAGGCAATGAGCAGTTCTTC
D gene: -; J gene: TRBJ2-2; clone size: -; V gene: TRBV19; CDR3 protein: CASSHGDTNTGELFF; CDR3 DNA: TGTGCCAGTAGCCACGGGGACACCAACACCGGGGAGCTGTTTTTT
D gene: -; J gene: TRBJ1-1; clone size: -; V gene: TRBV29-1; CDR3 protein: CSVSSGMNTEAFF; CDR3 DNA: TGCAGCGTATCCAGCGGGATGAACACTGAAGCTTTCTTT
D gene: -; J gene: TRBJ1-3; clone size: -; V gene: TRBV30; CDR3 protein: CAWSVRSSGNTIYF; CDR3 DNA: TGTGCCTGGAGTGTACGGAGCTCTGGAAACACCATATATTTT
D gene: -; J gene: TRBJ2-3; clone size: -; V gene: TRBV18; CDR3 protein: CASSPLKDTQYF; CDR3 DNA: TGTGCCAGCTCACCACTAAAAGATACGCAGTATTTT
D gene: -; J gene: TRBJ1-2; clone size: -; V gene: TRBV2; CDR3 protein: CASSDTRGHGGYTF; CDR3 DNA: TGTGCCAGCAGTGATACTCGGGGACATGGAGGCTACACCTTC
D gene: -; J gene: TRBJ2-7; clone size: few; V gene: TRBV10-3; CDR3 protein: CAIRDPSSYEQYF; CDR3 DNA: TGTGCCATCAGGGACCCTAGCTCCTACGAGCAGTACTTC
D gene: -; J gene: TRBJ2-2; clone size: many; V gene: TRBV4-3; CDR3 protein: CASSPTRGVGSGELFF; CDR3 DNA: TGCGCCAGCAGCCCCACCCGGGGCGTAGGGTCCGGGGAGCTGTTTTTT
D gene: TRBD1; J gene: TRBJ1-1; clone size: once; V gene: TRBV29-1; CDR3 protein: CSGGQGASEAFF; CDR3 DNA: TGCAGCGGCGGACAGGGGGCGTCTGAAGCTTTCTTT
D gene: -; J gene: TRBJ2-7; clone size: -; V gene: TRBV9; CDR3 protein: CASSPRDTGAEQYF; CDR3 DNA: TGTGCCAGCAGCCCCCGGGACACCGGCGCAGAGCAGTACTTC
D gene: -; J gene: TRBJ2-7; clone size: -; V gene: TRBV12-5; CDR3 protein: CASGARGQGPSYEQYF; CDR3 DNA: TGTGCTAGTGGTGCCCGAGGTCAGGGCCCGTCCTACGAGCAGTACTTC
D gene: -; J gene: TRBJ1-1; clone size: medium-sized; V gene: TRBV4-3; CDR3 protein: CASSQDLARPGTEAFF; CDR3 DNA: TGCGCCAGCAGCCAAGATCTGGCCAGGCCGGGCACTGAAGCTTTCTTT
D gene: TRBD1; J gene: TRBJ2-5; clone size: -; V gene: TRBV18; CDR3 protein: CASSPDRAGETQYF; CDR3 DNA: TGTGCCAGCTCACCGGACAGGGCTGGGGAGACCCAGTACTTC
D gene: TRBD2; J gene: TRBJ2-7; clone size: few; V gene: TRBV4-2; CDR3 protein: CASSQGVTSGPYEQYF; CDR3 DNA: TGTGCCAGCAGCCAAGGCGTGACTAGCGGACCCTACGAGCAGTACTTC
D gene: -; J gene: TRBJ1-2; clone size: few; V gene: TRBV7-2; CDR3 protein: CASSPEGFYGYTF; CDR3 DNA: TGTGCCAGCAGCCCCGAGGGATTCTATGGCTACACCTTC
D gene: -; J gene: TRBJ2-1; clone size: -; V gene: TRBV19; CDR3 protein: CASRDLRVLTSVEQFF; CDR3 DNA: TGTGCCAGTAGAGACCTACGGGTCCTTACGTCCGTTGAGCAGTTCTTC
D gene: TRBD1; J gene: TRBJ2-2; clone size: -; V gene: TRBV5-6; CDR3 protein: CASSLADRGHTGELFF; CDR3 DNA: TGTGCCAGCAGCTTGGCGGACAGGGGGCACACCGGGGAGCTGTTTTTT
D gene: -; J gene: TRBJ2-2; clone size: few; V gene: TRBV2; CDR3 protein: CASSEVRANTGELFF; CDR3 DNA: TGTGCCAGCAGTGAAGTGCGGGCTAACACCGGGGAGCTGTTTTTT
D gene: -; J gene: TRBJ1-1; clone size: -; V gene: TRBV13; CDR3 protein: CAPGRAKSYLNTEAFF; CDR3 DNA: TGTGCCCCCGGCAGGGCAAAATCTTATTTGAACACTGAAGCTTTCTTT
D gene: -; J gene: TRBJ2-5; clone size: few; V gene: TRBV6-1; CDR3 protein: CASSERARGNGETQYF; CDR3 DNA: TGTGCCAGCAGTGAACGGGCCAGGGGAAACGGGGAGACCCAGTACTTC
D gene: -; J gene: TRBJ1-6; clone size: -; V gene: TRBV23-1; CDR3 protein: CASSQPEDIGEDNSPLHF; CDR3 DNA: TGCGCCAGCAGTCAACCCGAGGACATAGGGGAGGATAATTCACCCCTCCACTTT
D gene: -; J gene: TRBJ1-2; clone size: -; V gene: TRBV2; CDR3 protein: CASSVTGIRDGYTF; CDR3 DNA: TGTGCCAGCAGCGTTACCGGGATCAGGGATGGCTACACCTTC